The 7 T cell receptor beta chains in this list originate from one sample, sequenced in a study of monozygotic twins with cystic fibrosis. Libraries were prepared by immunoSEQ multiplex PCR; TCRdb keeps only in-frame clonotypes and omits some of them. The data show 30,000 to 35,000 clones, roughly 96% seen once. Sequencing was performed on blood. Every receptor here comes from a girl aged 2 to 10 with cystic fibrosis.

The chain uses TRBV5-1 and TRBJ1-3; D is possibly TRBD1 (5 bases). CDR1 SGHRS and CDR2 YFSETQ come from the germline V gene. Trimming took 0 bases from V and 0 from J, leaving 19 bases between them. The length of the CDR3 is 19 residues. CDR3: CASSLGSGADDSSGNTIYF. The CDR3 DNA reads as TGCGCCAGCAGCTTGGGCAGCGGGGCGGATGATAGCTCTGGAAACACCATATATTTT.

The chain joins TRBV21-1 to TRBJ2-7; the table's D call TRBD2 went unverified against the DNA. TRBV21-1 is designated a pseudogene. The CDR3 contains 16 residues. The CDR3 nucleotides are TGTGCCAGCAGCAAAGGTAGGCGGGAGGGCCCTTACGAGCAGTACTTC. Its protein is CASSKGRREGPYEQYF.

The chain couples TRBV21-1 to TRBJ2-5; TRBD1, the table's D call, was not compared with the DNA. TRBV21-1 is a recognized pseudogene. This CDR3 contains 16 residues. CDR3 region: CASSKGRDRNQETQYF. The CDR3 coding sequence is TGTGCCAGCAGCAAAGGCCGGGACAGGAACCAAGAGACCCAGTACTTC.

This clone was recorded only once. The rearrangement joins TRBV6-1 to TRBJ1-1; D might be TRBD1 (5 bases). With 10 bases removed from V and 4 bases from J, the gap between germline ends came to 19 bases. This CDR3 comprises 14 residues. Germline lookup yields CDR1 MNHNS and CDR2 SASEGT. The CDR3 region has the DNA TGTGCCACGCAAAACAGCCTAAGGGGCACTGAAGCTTTCTTT. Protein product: CATQNSLRGTEAFF.

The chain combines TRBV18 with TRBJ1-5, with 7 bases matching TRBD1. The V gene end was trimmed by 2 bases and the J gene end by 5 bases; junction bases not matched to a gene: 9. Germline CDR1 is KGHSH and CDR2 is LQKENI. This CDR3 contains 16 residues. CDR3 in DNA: TGTGCCAGCTCACCAGAGGGGGCAGGGGATGATCAGCCCCAGCATTTT. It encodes CASSPEGAGDDQPQHF.

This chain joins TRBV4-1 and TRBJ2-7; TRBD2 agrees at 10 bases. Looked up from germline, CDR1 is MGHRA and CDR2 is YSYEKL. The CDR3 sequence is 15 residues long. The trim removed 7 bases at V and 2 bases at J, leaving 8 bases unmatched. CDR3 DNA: TGCGCCAGCACCCCAGGGACTAGCGAAACCTACGAGCAGTACTTC. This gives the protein CASTPGTSETYEQYF.

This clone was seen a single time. The CDR3 bases are TGTGCCAGCAGCTTGCTAGGGACAGCGTCCTACGAGCAGTACTTC. This gives the protein CASSLLGTASYEQYF. The V call is TRBV5-4, the J call TRBJ2-7, with 7 bases that match TRBD1. V dropped 1 base and J dropped 1; count of bases not matched to a gene: 5. The V gene's germline CDR1 is SGHNT and CDR2 YYREEE (reference sequence). CDR3 size: 15 residues.